This T cell receptor (beta chain) comes out of a study of T-cell memory formation after mild COVID-19. Findings of the study overall: The main location of contracting CD4+ clones was CM and EM, and that of contracting CD8+ clones was EMRA. There was no confirmation that second-wave clones peaking on day 37 were SARS-CoV-2 specific. Some clones that responded turned up in pre-infection memory, which suggests that cross-reactive memory joined in. Clones that contracted from day 15 to 85 were balanced CD4/CD8, while later expanders leaned CD4+.

This clonotype came up a few times. Antigen unknown. TCRdb re-derived calls from the 5' RACE reads in MiXCR, one entry per CDR3 protein. The sample includes under 400,000 distinct CDR3 sequences, around 28% seen only once; the top ten take approximately 13%. This CDR3 has 15 residues. V gave up 0 bases and J gave up 2 bases; unmatched junction bases: 1. CDR1 is SGHRS and CDR2 is YFSETQ in the germline V gene. The chain uses TRBV5-1 and TRBJ1-4, with TRBD1 identical over 7 bases. The sequence was collected from an adult woman who had mild COVID-19 (a few samples of this study predate the infection). Cell type and time point are not known. Sequenced input: PBMCs or a T cell subset sorted from them (not recorded which). Here the CDR3 DNA reads TGCGCCAGCAGCTTGGGGGGACAGACTAATGAAAAACTGTTTTTT. Amino acids: CASSLGGQTNEKLFF.